These 5 T cell receptor beta chains came from one sample sequenced in a study of vaccination and CD4 T cells after COVID-19 (dated by TCRdb to the early 2020s). The method was PCR. The instrument given in TCRdb is Illumina iSeq 100. TCR sequencing of DNA from cultured CD4+ T cells used the Oncomine TCR Beta short-read assay at the Johns Hopkins FTIC core. TCRdb applied fastp at Q25 and MiXCR to the public reads, then kept only in-frame beta chains. Each record represents a unique CDR3 protein, reported with the most common genes and DNA among its rows. Here the sample has about 710 distinct CDR3 sequences; approximately 9.9% occur a single time. The ten biggest clones cover 33% of the sample. The label giving this sample's treatment or condition can be read as: approximately nine-day PBMC culture with coronavirus spike peptide pools or control peptides (ViraFEST assay). CD4+ T cells from unexposed donors were collected before the COVID-19 pandemic (2011-2018).

These TCRs are of unknown antigen specificity. The sequenced sample was CD4+ T cells from blood, cultured in vitro. These receptors came from a human donor in good health.

With respect to this clonotype: This may be a read error: a much more frequent sequence differs by one nucleotide. V gene TRBV11-3 combines with J gene TRBJ2-5, with 9 positions matching TRBD2. The CDR3 loop spans 13 amino acids. Germline V gene lookup returns CDR1 SGHNT and CDR2 YENEEA. In DNA, the CDR3 is TGTACCAGCAGCGGGACTAGCCCGGAGACCCAGTACTTC. Its protein product is CTSSGTSPETQYF.

This clonotype appeared a few times. The J gene is TRBJ2-5, the V gene TRBV18, with a possible D match to TRBD1 (6 bases). Trimming cost V 3 bases and J 5 bases, with 16 bases left between them. Germline loops: CDR1 KGHSH, CDR2 LQKENI. CDR3 length: 15 residues. The DNA of the CDR3 is TGTGCCAGCTCACCGGGGACAAACCAGGCGGAGACCCAGTACTTC. This codes for CASSPGTNQAETQYF.

By sample fraction, this clonotype is medium-sized (0.01 to 0.1%). The chain employs TRBV18 and TRBJ1-2, with D possibly TRBD1 on 5 matching bases. V gave up 2 bases and J gave up 8 bases, with 15 bases separating them. The length of the CDR3 is 14 residues. Per the germline V gene, CDR1 is KGHSH and CDR2 is LQKENI. The CDR3 nucleotides are TGTGCCAGCTCACCAGCCGCAGGGAATGAAGGCTACACCTTC. Translated: CASSPAAGNEGYTF. The full variable domain, with the rest looked up from reference TRBV18 and TRBJ1-2, is NAGVMQNPRHLVRRRGQEARLRCSPMKGHSHVYWYRQLPEEGLKFMVYLQKENIIDESGMPKERFSAEFPKEGPSILRIQQVVRGDSAAYFCASSPAAGNEGYTFGSGTRLTVV.

This clonotype counts as medium-sized. The genes are TRBV7-2 and TRBJ2-1, with D possibly being TRBD1 or TRBD2 (6 bases each). The germline gives CDR1 SGHTA, CDR2 FQGNSA. Trimming took 2 bases from V and 11 from J, leaving 16 bases between them. The CDR3 consists of 14 residues. The DNA for the CDR3 is TGTGCCAGCAGCTTATCGGGGGCGGTGACGAAGCAGTTCTTC. This gives the protein CASSLSGAVTKQFF.

This clonotype is labeled medium-sized. The V call is TRBV28, the J call TRBJ1-2; D not resolved. Trimming shortened V by 6 bases and J by 4 bases, and 18 bases separated the two germline ends. Germline V gene sequence: CDR1 MDHEN, CDR2 SYDVKM. The CDR3 length is 15 residues. DNA for the CDR3: TGTGCCAGCAGCCGAACAAGTCTCAAAGGCTATGGCTACACCTTC. Protein product: CASSRTSLKGYGYTF.